These 11 T cell receptor beta chains were sequenced from one sample in a study of CD8+ T cells in alopecia areata. RNA, once extracted, was reverse transcribed into cDNA for use as the sequencing template. Clones were read by immunoSEQ multiplex PCR, and TCRdb kept only the in-frame ones, dropping some. The table includes a few hundred thousand clones, under 80% detected once. The sample here was CD4+ T cells sorted from blood, taken at week 0. These receptors all stem from a human donor with alopecia areata.

Remarks on this clone: Other DNA variants within this sample encode the same CDR3. V is TRBV29-1 and J is TRBJ2-3; no definite D call. From germline, CDR1 is SQVTM and CDR2 ANQGSEA. V was pared by 2 bases and J by 3 bases, with 6 bases between. This CDR3 is 12 amino acids long. CDR3 DNA sequence: TGCAGCGTTGAACGCAGTACAGATACGCAGTATTTT. Translation gives CSVERSTDTQYF.

This rearrangement joins TRBV15 to TRBJ1-5; D is perhaps TRBD1 (6 bases). Trimming shortened V by 4 bases and J by 6 bases, and 13 bases separated the two germline ends. The CDR3 consists of 14 residues. Germline V gene sequence: CDR1 LNHNV, CDR2 YYDKDF (reference sequence). CDR3 bases: TGTGCCACCAGCAAGGAGGGGGTCGTTCAGCCCCAGCATTTT. It is translated as CATSKEGVVQPQHF.

This sequence joins TRBV29-1 and TRBJ2-1; 7 nucleotides agree with TRBD1. Germline assignment: CDR1 SQVTM and CDR2 ANQGSEA. The CDR3 is made up of 14 amino acids. V shed 4 bases, J shed 10 bases, and the junction held 13 bases outside the gene matches. The CDR3 is CSVGGTARTGEQFF. CDR3 coding DNA: TGCAGCGTTGGGGGGACAGCCCGAACTGGGGAGCAGTTCTTC.

In its sample, this clone was seen once. The V call is TRBV30, the J call TRBJ1-2, with D possibly TRBD1 on 6 matching bases. Trimming took off 3 bases at V and 7 bases at J, with 15 bases between the two ends. The CDR3 spans 13 residues. CDR1 and CDR2 from the germline V gene are GTSNPN and SVGIG (reference sequence). This CDR3 is CAWRSTGAFGYTF. CDR3 bases: TGTGCCTGGAGATCGACAGGAGCCTTTGGCTACACCTTC. Drawing the rest from reference TRBV30 and TRBJ1-2, the complete variable domain is SQTIHQWPATLVQPVGSPLSLECTVEGTSNPNLYWYRQAAGRGLQLLFYSVGIGQISSEVPQNLSASRPQDRQFILSSKKLLLSDSGFYLCAWRSTGAFGYTFGSGTRLTVV.

This chain links TRBV5-4 with TRBJ2-7; TRBD1 or TRBD2 may be the D gene (6 bases each). Germline V gene sequence: CDR1 SGHNT, CDR2 YYREEE (reference sequence). V lost 5 bases, J lost 2 bases, and 11 bases lay in between. The CDR3 is 13 amino acids. The CDR3 nucleotides read TGTGCCAGCAGAAGGGGGGCCGCCTACGAGCAGTACTTC. Its protein is CASRRGAAYEQYF.

The V and J genes are TRBV10-3 and TRBJ2-7, with TRBD1 identical over 7 bases. The trim removed 2 bases at V and 1 base at J, leaving 14 bases unmatched. CDR3 length: 18 residues. The V gene's germline CDR1 is ENHRY and CDR2 SYGVKD. CDR3 in DNA: TGTGCCATCAGTGAGGGGACCCTTAGACAGGGAGTTTCCTACGAGCAGTACTTC. Translation gives CAISEGTLRQGVSYEQYF.

This chain joins TRBV29-1 and TRBJ1-1, with 7 bases matching TRBD1. The CDR3 length is 13 residues. CDR1 and CDR2 from the germline V gene are SQVTM and ANQGSEA. Unmatched junction bases numbered 6, after V lost 7 bases and J lost 1 base. The CDR3 sequence: CSGHRGPNTEAFF. The CDR3 DNA reads as TGCAGCGGCCACAGGGGACCGAACACTGAAGCTTTCTTT.

CDR3 nucleotides: TGCAGCGCAGTGACAGGGAGCAATCAGCCCCAGCATTTT. Encoded protein: CSAVTGSNQPQHF. This chain uses TRBV29-1 with TRBJ1-5; 7 bases map to TRBD1. This CDR3 region has 13 residues. V dropped 7 bases and J dropped 1; count of bases not matched to a gene: 4. Germline V gene lookup returns CDR1 SQVTM and CDR2 ANQGSEA.

V is TRBV9 and J is TRBJ1-6; D remains ambiguous. V lost 2 bases and J 7 bases, leaving 7 bases between the germline ends. The CDR3 sequence is 13 residues long. Germline V gene data show CDR1 as SGDLS and CDR2 as YYNGEE. The CDR3 protein is CASSVRENSPLHF. The CDR3 region has the DNA TGTGCCAGCAGCGTGCGGGAGAATTCACCCCTCCACTTT.

This clone was picked up a small number of times. The V and J genes are TRBV4-2 and TRBJ2-3; D unresolved. Trimming removed 5 bases at V and 1 base at J, with 10 bases between. CDR3 size: 14 residues. Germline-derived CDR1 and CDR2 are LGHNA and YNFKEQ. The CDR3 DNA reads as TGTGCCAGCAGCAAACTGCTCGGCACAGATACGCAGTATTTT. Translation: CASSKLLGTDTQYF.

V and J are TRBV29-1 and TRBJ2-1; D assignment may be TRBD1 or TRBD2 (5 bases each). V was clipped by 7 bases and J by 8 bases, with 9 bases between them. This CDR3 is built from 10 residues. The germline CDR1 and CDR2 sequences are SQVTM and ANQGSEA. In DNA, the CDR3 is TGCAGCGGAGGGGTTGATGAGCAGTTCTTC. Its protein product is CSGGVDEQFF.